The T cell receptor beta chain described here comes from a study of blood T cell repertoires in COVID-19. The ends were cut back, 5 bases at V and 4 bases at J, with 11 bases in the middle. The germline gives CDR1 LNHDA, CDR2 SQIVND (reference sequence). The CDR3 runs 13 residues. Some clones are missing from TCRdb's copy, which holds only in-frame ones; the method was immunoSEQ multiplex PCR. The sample shows some 46,000 clones, over 80% of them seen only once. The TCR sequence derives from a man aged 55 to 70 with active COVID-19. The sequenced sample was peripheral blood. The chain uses TRBV19 and TRBJ1-1, with D possibly TRBD1 on 5 matching bases. CDR3 coding DNA: TGTGCCAGTAGTGCTTGGGGGGGCACTGAAGCTTTCTTT. Residues: CASSAWGGTEAFF.